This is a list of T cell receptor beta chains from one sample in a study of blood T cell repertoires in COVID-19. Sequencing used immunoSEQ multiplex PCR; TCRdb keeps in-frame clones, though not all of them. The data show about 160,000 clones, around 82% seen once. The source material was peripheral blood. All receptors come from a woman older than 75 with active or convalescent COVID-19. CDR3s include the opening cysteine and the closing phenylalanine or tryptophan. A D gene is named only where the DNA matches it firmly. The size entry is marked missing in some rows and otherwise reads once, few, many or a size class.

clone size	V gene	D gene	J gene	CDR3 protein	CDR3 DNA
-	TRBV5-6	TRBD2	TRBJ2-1	CASSDQAGGPTPHNEQFF	TGTGCCAGCAGCGACCAAGCGGGAGGGCCTACCCCCCACAATGAGCAGTTCTTC
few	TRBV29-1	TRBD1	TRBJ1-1	CSVVTTGDEAFF	TGCAGCGTTGTGACGACAGGGGATGAAGCTTTCTTT
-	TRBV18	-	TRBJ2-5	CASSPPEGRETQYF	TGTGCCAGCTCACCCCCGGAGGGGAGGGAGACCCAGTACTTC
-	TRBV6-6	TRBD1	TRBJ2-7	CASSRQGANHEQYF	TGTGCCAGCAGTCGACAGGGGGCGAATCACGAGCAGTACTTC
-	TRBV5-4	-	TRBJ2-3	CASSLAWASGTDTQYF	TGTGCCAGCAGCTTGGCATGGGCTAGCGGCACAGATACGCAGTATTTT
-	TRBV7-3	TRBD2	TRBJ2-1	CASSLLADSYNEQFF	TGTGCCAGCAGCTTACTAGCGGACTCCTACAATGAGCAGTTCTTC
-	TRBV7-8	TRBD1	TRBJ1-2	CASTVGQPNYGYTF	TGTGCCAGCACCGTGGGACAGCCCAACTATGGCTACACCTTC
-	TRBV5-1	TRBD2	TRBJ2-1	CASRRIAGIYNEQFF	TGCGCCAGCCGACGAATAGCGGGGATCTACAATGAGCAGTTCTTC
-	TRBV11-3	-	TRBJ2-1	CASSLSAANEQFF	TGTGCCAGCAGCTTATCAGCGGCCAATGAGCAGTTCTTC
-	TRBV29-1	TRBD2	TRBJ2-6	CSVGGGTSGGANVLTF	TGCAGCGTTGGGGGAGGGACCTCCGGCGGGGCCAACGTCCTGACTTTC
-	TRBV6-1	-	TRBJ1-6	CASSEMAGVGNSPLHF	TGTGCCAGCAGTGAAATGGCAGGGGTAGGCAATTCACCCCTCCACTTT
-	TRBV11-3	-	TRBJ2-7	CASSTAQGPYEQYF	TGTGCCAGCAGCACCGCACAGGGACCGTACGAGCAGTACTTC
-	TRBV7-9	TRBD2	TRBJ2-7	CASSLGLAGGGEQYF	TGTGCCAGCAGCTTAGGACTAGCGGGAGGAGGCGAGCAGTACTTC
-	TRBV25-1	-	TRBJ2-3	CASSEAGNTDTQYF	TGTGCCAGCAGTGAAGCCGGGAACACAGATACGCAGTATTTT
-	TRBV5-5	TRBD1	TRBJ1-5	CASSPTGVWDQPQHF	TGTGCCAGCAGTCCCACAGGGGTTTGGGATCAGCCCCAGCATTTT
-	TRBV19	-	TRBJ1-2	CATHQQGAFEKYGYTF	TGTGCCACCCACCAACAGGGCGCATTCGAGAAATATGGCTACACCTTC
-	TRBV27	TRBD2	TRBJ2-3	CASSLSGGGPTDTQYF	TGTGCCAGCAGTTTGTCGGGGGGGGGACCCACAGATACGCAGTATTTT
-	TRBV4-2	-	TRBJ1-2	CASSQDRDYGYTF	TGTGCCAGCAGCCAAGACAGGGACTATGGCTACACCTTC
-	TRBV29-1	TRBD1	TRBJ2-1	CSVGDRGKSYNEQFF	TGCAGCGTCGGAGACAGGGGGAAATCCTACAATGAGCAGTTCTTC
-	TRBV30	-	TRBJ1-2	CAWSVLRGSYGYTF	TGTGCCTGGAGTGTATTGAGGGGGAGCTATGGCTACACCTTC
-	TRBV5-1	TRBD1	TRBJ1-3	CASSTGARNTIYF	TGCGCCAGCAGCACAGGGGCAAGAAACACCATATATTTT
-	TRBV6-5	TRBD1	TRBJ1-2	CASSYAGQNYGYTF	TGTGCCAGCAGTTATGCGGGACAGAACTATGGCTACACCTTC